This TCR beta chain is drawn from a study of post-analysis software for immune sequencing data (dated by TCRdb to the mid-2010s). Looking at the study overall: Relapsing-remitting, secondary progressive and progressive-relapsing multiple sclerosis were recorded as disease courses, and subtype annotation was lacking for some patients. A subset of samples was prepared in parallel using single-end sample barcoding, then pooled and co-amplified after Illumina adapter ligation. Patient repertoires were compared against 11 previously published healthy control repertoires from donors aged roughly 6 to 25 years. The paper's findings and limits, for the study overall: Normalized Chao1 diversity was significantly lower in multiple sclerosis patients than controls, suggesting substantial peripheral T-cell clonal expansion. Several TRBV segments, including TRBV5-6, TRBV5-1 and TRBV20-1, were significantly more frequent in patients than controls. Direct clustering with F measure revealed strong co-clustering of samples prepared in the same batch, which led to a batch-effect correction. The control group was slightly older than the multiple sclerosis patient group.

About this clonotype: Its antigen is unknown. It has no much larger one-base neighbor in the sample; base qualities were not kept.

The CDR3 goes from the cysteine to the phenylalanine over 17 residues. The sequence is cut down to CDR3 DNA, 51 bases in frame from base 1. The germline V and J ends show losses of 2 bases and 4 bases respectively, and no gene match explains 10 bases of the junction. The germline V gene (reference sequence) supplies CDR1 MNHNY and CDR2 SVGAGI. TCR beta repertoires were profiled from peripheral blood of under 15 young patients with multiple sclerosis to demonstrate the VDJtools post-analysis software. The multiple sclerosis patients were children and adolescents between roughly 6 and 16 years of age. Library method: PCR. Reads for this sample came from an Illumina HiSeq 2500. To reduce PCR and sequencing biases, unique molecular identifiers were built into the TCR beta cDNA libraries. Every 1 to 10 million input T cells yielded about 500,000 cDNA molecules, meaning each molecule approximated one T cell. The patient libraries were prepared and sequenced using the same protocol as the earlier healthy control dataset. Samples belonging to the same batch were prepared together, multiplexed and sequenced on a shared HiSeq lane. As for the original processing: Raw barcoded reads were processed with MIGEC, and single-read molecular identifier groups were discarded before consensus assembly and CDR3 extraction. Clonotype tables were post-analysed with VDJtools, and diversity was normalized by down-sampling all datasets to the smallest sample size. Repertoire overlap clustering matched CDR3 amino acid but not nucleotide sequences to correct batch-related cross-sample contamination. TCRdb reprocessed the public reads (quality trimming at Q25 with fastp, clone calling with MiXCR) and kept in-frame beta chains. CDR3 protein duplicates are merged, each entry listing the most common genes and DNA. The V and J calls were determined by TCRdb, not by the authors. The sample includes about 500,000 distinct CDR3 sequences, with around 40% observed a single time. 9.5% to 13% of the sample is held by the ten biggest clonotypes.

The rearrangement joined TRBV6-6 to TRBJ2-1, and TRBD1 aligns with 8 junction nucleotides. This clonotype originated in a girl aged 10 to 17 with multiple sclerosis. What was sequenced was blood. The DNA is TGTGCCAGCAGTTACGATCGCGGACAGGGTCTTTACAATGAGCAGTTCTTC. This is translated as CASSYDRGQGLYNEQFF.